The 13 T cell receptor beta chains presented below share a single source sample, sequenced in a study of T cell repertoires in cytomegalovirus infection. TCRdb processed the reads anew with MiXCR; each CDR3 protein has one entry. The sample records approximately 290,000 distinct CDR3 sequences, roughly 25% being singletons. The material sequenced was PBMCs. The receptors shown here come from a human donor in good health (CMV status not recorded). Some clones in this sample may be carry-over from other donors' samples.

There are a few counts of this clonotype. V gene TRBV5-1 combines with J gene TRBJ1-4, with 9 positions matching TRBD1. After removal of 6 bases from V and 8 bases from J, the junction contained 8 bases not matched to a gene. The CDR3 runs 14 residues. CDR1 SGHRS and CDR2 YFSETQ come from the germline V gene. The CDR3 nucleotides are TGCGCCAGCACAACAGGGGGCGGCGGCGAAAAACTGTTTTTT. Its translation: CASTTGGGGEKLFF.

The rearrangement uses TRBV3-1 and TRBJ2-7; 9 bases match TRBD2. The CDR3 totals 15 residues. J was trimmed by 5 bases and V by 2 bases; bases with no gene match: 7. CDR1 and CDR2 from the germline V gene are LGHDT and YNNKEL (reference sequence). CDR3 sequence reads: CASSQLLAGKDEQYF. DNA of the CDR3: TGTGCCAGCAGCCAACTCCTAGCGGGGAAGGACGAGCAGTACTTC.

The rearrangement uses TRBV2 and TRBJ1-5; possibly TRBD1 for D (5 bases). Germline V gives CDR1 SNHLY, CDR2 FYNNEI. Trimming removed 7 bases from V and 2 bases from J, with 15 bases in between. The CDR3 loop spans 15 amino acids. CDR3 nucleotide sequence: TGTGCCAGCACCCAAGGAGGGGCCGGCAATCAGCCCCAGCATTTT. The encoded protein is CASTQGGAGNQPQHF.

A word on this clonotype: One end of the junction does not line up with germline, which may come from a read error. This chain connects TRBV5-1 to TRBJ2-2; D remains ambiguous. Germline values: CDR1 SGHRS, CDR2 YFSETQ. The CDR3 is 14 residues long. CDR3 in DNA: TGCGCCAGCGGCTTAGGGTGGAGCACCGGGGAGCTGTTTTTT. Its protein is CASGLGWSTGELFF.

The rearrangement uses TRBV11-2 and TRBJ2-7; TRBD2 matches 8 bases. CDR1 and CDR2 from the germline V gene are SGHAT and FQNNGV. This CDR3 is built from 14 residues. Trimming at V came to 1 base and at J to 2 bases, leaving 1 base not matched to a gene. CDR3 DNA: TGTGCCAGCAGCTTAGTAGCGGGACCCTACGAGCAGTACTTC. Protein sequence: CASSLVAGPYEQYF.

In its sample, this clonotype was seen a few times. The CDR3 sequence is CASEGPADEQFF. CDR3 DNA: TGTGCCAGCGAGGGGCCGGCCGATGAGCAGTTCTTC. This chain uses TRBV6-2 or TRBV6-3 with TRBJ2-1; D possibly uses TRBD1 or TRBD2 (5 bases each). The germline CDR1 and CDR2 sequences are MNHEY and SVGEGT. The CDR3 runs to 12 residues. Trimming cost V 8 bases and J 8 bases, with 13 bases left between them.

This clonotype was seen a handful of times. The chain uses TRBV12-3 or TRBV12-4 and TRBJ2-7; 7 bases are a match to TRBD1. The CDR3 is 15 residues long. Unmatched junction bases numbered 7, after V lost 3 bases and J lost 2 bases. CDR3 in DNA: TGTGCCAGCAGTTTCCGGACAGGTACACCCTACGAGCAGTACTTC. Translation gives CASSFRTGTPYEQYF.

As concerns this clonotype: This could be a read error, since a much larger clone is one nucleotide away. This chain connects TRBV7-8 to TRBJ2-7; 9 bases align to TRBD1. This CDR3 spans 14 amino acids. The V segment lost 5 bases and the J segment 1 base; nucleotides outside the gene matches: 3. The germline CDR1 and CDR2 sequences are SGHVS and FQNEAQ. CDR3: CASSVGQGSYEQYF. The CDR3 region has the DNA TGTGCCAGCAGCGTTGGACAGGGGTCCTACGAGCAGTACTTC. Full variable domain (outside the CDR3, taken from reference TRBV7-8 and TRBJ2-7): GAGVSQSPRYKVAKRGQDVALRCDPISGHVSLFWYQQALGQGPEFLTYFQNEAQLDKSGLPSDRFFAERPEGSVSTLKIQRTQQEDSAVYLCASSVGQGSYEQYFGPGTRLTVT.

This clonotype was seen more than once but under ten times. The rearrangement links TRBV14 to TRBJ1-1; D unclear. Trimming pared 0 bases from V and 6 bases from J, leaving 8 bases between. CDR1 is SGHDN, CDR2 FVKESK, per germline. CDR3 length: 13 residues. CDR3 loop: CASSQDSGAEAFF. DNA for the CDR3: TGTGCCAGCAGCCAAGATAGTGGGGCTGAAGCTTTCTTT.

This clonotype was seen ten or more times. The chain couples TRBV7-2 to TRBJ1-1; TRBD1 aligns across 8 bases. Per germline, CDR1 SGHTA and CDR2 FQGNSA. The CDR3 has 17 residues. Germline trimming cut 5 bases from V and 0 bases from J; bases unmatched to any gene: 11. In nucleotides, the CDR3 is TGTGCCAGCAGCCGACGAGGACAGGGTCGAATGAACACTGAAGCTTTCTTT. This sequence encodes CASSRRGQGRMNTEAFF.

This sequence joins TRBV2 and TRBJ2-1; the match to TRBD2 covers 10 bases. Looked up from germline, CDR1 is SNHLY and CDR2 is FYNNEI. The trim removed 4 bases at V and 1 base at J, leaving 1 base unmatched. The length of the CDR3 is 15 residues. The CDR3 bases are TGTGCCAGCAGTGGGACTAGCGGATCCTACAATGAGCAGTTCTTC. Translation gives CASSGTSGSYNEQFF.

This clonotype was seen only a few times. CDR3 amino acids: CASSPAGLSNEKLFF. CDR3 nucleotides: TGTGCCAGCAGCCCCGCGGGGTTATCTAATGAAAAACTGTTTTTT. The chain employs TRBV7-2 and TRBJ1-4; D is ambiguous. V was cut by 5 bases and J by 3 bases, with 13 bases left in between. This CDR3 is built from 15 residues. The germline gives CDR1 SGHTA, CDR2 FQGNSA.

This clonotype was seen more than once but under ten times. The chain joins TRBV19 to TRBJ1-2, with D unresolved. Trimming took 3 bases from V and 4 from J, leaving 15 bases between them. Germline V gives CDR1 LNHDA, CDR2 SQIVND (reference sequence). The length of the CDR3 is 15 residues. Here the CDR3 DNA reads TGTGCCAGTAGTATCGGGCAGTCTGCATCCTATGGCTACACCTTC. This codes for CASSIGQSASYGYTF.